Included here is one TCR beta chain sequence, with context. The PCR contained 60 Vbeta and 13 Jbeta primers. Profiling relied on immunoSEQ multiplex PCR, and the TCRdb table lists in-frame clones only, not all of them. The repertoire holds 200,000 to 250,000 clones, with approximately 84% as singletons. This sample is part of a study of cytomegalovirus exposure and HLA in healthy donors. Sequenced input: PBMCs. The sequence came from a woman aged 40 to 50 in good health and CMV-seronegative.

The CDR3 here is CASSERGGPDTQYF. The CDR3 bases are TGTGCCAGCAGTGAGCGGGGGGGGCCGGATACGCAGTATTTT. The chain recombines TRBV28 with TRBJ2-3; the match to TRBD2 covers 10 bases. CDR3 size: 14 residues. Germline V lookup: CDR1 MDHEN, CDR2 SYDVKM. V lost 5 bases and J lost 6; bases outside the gene matches: 5. Using reference TRBV28 and TRBJ2-3 for the parts outside the CDR3, the full variable domain is DVKVTQSSRYLVKRTGEKVFLECVQDMDHENMFWYRQDPGLGLRLIYFSYDVKMKEKGDIPEGYSVSREKKERFSLILESASTNQTSMYLCASSERGGPDTQYFGPGTRLTVL.